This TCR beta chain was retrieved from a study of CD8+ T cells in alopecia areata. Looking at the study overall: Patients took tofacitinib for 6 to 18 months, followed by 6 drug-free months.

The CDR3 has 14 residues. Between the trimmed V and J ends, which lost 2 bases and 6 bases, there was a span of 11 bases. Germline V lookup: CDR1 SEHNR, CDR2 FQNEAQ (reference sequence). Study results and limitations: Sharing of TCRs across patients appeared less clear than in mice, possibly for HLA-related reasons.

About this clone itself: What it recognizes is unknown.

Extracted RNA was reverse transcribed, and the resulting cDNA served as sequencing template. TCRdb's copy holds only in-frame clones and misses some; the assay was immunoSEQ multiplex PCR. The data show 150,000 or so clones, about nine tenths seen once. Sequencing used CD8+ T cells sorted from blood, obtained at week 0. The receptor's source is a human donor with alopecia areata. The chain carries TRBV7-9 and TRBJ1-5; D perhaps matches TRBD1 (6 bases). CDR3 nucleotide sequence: TGTGCCAGCAGCTTAACGGGGGCGAGTCAGCCCCAGCATTTT. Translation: CASSLTGASQPQHF.